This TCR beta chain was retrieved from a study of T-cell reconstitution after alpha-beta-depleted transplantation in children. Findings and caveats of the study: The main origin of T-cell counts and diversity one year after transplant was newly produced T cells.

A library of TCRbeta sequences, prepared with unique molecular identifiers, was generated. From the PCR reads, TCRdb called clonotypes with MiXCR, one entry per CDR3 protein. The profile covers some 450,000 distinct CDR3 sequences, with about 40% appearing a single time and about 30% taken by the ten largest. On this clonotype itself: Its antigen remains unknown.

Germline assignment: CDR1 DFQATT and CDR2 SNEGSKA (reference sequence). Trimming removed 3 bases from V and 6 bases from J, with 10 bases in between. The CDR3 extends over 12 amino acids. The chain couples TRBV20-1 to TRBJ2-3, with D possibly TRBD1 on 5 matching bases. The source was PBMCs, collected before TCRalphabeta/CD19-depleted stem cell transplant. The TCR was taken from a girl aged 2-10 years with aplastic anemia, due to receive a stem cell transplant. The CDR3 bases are TGCAGTGCTAGGGGGCTTACGGATACGCAGTATTTT. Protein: CSARGLTDTQYF.